This record looks at one T cell receptor beta chain sequence and its context. The antigen is undetermined. The same CDR3 arises from other DNA sequences in this sample as well. There are 10 residues in the CDR3. V lost 6 bases and J 2 bases, leaving 1 base between the germline ends. Germline CDR1 and CDR2: SNHLY and FYNNEI. This specimen comes from a study of pediatric ulcerative colitis. Notes on the study in general: No controls had the two rectal clonotypes shared by ulcerative colitis patients.

The blood sample was taken during the colonoscopy visit. Assay: immunoSEQ multiplex PCR; the TCRdb copy retains only in-frame clones and omits some. The table lists about 60,000 clones, over 80% of them singletons. The sequenced sample consisted of blood. This receptor was identified in a boy between 10 and 17 years old who was a control in a study of pediatric ulcerative colitis. V and J are TRBV2 and TRBJ2-5; unclear D gene. In DNA, the CDR3 is TGTGCCAGCAGACAAGAGACCCAGTACTTC. It encodes CASRQETQYF.